The subject of this entry is one T cell receptor beta chain. The CDR3 is 16 residues long. CDR1 SGHVS and CDR2 FQNEAQ come from the germline V gene. V gave up 5 bases and J gave up 7 bases; unmatched junction bases: 12. Participants, about 18 to 100 years old, spanned 25 or so US areas. The data are from a study of blood T cell repertoires in COVID-19. Original data processing: The authors estimated nucleated cell counts from reference gene primer amplification. Method: immunoSEQ multiplex PCR; TCRdb's copy keeps in-frame clones and lacks some. V, J and clone size derive from that table, while D and trimming were established from the DNA sequence. The repertoire includes roughly 250,000 clones, less than 90% of them detected once, and about 3% sits in the top ten.

The receptor was derived from a woman aged 45-59 years who had recovered from COVID-19. Sequencing used PBMCs or T cells enriched from blood (not recorded which). The chain uses TRBV7-8 and TRBJ2-2; TRBD1 matches at 8 bases. CDR3 in DNA: TGTGCCAGCAGCCCCCACAGGCAGGGGGCGATCGGGGAGCTGTTTTTT. This gives the protein CASSPHRQGAIGELFF. The complete variable domain, with remaining parts taken from reference TRBV7-8 and TRBJ2-2, reads GAGVSQSPRYKVAKRGQDVALRCDPISGHVSLFWYQQALGQGPEFLTYFQNEAQLDKSGLPSDRFFAERPEGSVSTLKIQRTQQEDSAVYLCASSPHRQGAIGELFFGEGSRLTVL.